This T cell receptor beta chain stems from a study of blood T cells in healthy people across ages. The authors ran a second PCR of roughly 7 to 11 cycles using a sample-barcoded 5' primer and a J-beta primer mix. Template switching added a 12-random-nucleotide identifier to every cDNA molecule. In TCRdb, the 5' RACE reads were re-called with MiXCR into one record per CDR3 protein. The sample lists some 1.5 million distinct CDR3 sequences, 25% to 30% occurring once. Healthy Caucasians from Russia aged roughly 6 to 95 served as donors. Germline V gene sequence: CDR1 SGHVS, CDR2 FQNEAQ. V lost 4 bases and J 3 bases, leaving 18 bases between the germline ends. The CDR3 has 16 residues. The study's findings and limits: It was not possible, with unsorted PBMCs, to conclusively compare naive and antigen-experienced cells.

This clonotype has only a few counts. Its target is not known. The chain combines TRBV7-8 with TRBJ1-2, with D maybe TRBD1 (5 bases). The sequence derives from a woman younger than 45 in good health. Specimen: blood. CDR3 residues: CASSSTAGGSDYGYTF. The CDR3 DNA sequence: TGTGCCAGCAGCTCCACTGCCGGGGGATCGGACTATGGCTACACCTTC.